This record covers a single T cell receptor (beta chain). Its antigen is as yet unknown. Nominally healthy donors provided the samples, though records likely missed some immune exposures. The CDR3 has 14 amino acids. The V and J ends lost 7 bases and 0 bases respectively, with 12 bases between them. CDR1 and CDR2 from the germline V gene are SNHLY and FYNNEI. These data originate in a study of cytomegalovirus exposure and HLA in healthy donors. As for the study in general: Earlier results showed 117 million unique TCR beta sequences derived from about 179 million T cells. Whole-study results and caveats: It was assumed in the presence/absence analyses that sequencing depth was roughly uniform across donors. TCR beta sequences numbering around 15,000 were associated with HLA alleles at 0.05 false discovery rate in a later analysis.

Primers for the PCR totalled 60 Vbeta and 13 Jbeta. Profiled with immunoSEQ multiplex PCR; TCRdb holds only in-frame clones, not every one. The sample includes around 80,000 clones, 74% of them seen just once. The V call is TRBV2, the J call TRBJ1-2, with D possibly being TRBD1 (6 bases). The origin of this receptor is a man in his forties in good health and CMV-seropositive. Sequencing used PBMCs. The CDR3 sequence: CASIPDSPNYGYTF. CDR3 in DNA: TGTGCCAGCATCCCGGACAGTCCTAACTATGGCTACACCTTC.